A single sample is the source of the 8 T cell receptor beta chains below, sequenced in a study of T cell changes during pregnancy in multiple sclerosis. Profiling relied on immunoSEQ multiplex PCR, and the TCRdb table lists in-frame clones only, not all of them. The sample holds roughly 60,000 clones, roughly 92% seen once. The sample was peripheral blood, taken in the second trimester of pregnancy. The receptors stem from a female donor with multiple sclerosis, enrolled in a pregnancy study.

A few counts support this clone. The rearrangement joins TRBV6-1 to TRBJ2-1; 9 positions agree with TRBD2. CDR1 MNHNS and CDR2 SASEGT come from the germline V gene. J gave up 8 bases and V 2 bases, and 10 bases lay outside the gene matches. The CDR3 runs 16 residues. The CDR3: CASSEPSGRRGDEQFF. DNA for the CDR3: TGTGCCAGCAGTGAACCGAGCGGGAGGAGGGGGGATGAGCAGTTCTTC.

This chain connects TRBV30 to TRBJ2-1; TRBD2 matches at 8 bases. The CDR3 totals 15 residues. CDR1 and CDR2 (germline): GTSNPN, SVGIG (reference sequence). With 2 bases clipped from V and 2 bases from J, the junction kept 5 bases outside the gene matches. Here the CDR3 DNA reads TGTGCCTGGAGTCCCGGGACTAGTACCTACAATGAGCAGTTCTTC. It yields the protein CAWSPGTSTYNEQFF.

This clone occurred once. The chain combines TRBV4-2 with TRBJ2-1; D is perhaps TRBD2 (6 bases). Per the germline V gene, CDR1 is LGHNA and CDR2 is YNFKEQ. The CDR3 spans 14 residues. The V end was cut by 1 base, the J end by 12 bases, with 16 bases between. CDR3 nucleotide sequence: TGTGCCAGCAGCCAAGGGCTAGCGTCTCCGTGGCAGTTCTTC. This translates into CASSQGLASPWQFF.

To note about this clone: Other DNA sequences in the same sample also yield this CDR3. The chain combines TRBV6-1 with TRBJ2-3; no clear D. CDR3 length: 14 amino acids. Germline values: CDR1 MNHNS, CDR2 SASEGT. Trimming removed 1 base at V and 0 bases at J, with 5 bases between. The CDR3 DNA follows: TGTGCCAGCAGTGAAGGAGGAAGCACAGATACGCAGTATTTT. This encodes CASSEGGSTDTQYF.

CDR3 sequence: CAISATGTGSGELFF. The CDR3 region has the DNA TGTGCCATCAGTGCCACCGGGACAGGGTCCGGGGAGCTGTTTTTT. The chain carries TRBV10-3 and TRBJ2-2, with 9 bases that match TRBD1. The CDR3 sequence is 15 residues long. The V segment lost 4 bases and the J segment 6 bases; nucleotides outside the gene matches: 6. Per the germline V gene, CDR1 is ENHRY and CDR2 is SYGVKD.

The genes are TRBV30 and TRBJ2-3; perhaps TRBD2 as D (6 bases). The CDR3 contains 14 residues. V was clipped by 3 bases and J by 0 bases, with 10 bases between them. Germline loops: CDR1 GTSNPN, CDR2 SVGIG (reference sequence). DNA of the CDR3: TGTGCCTGGAGCCGCGGAGGGAGCACAGATACGCAGTATTTT. Amino acid sequence: CAWSRGGSTDTQYF.

The chain couples TRBV9 to TRBJ1-2, with D possibly matching TRBD1 (6 bases). This CDR3 is 15 amino acids long. The ends were cut back, 4 bases at V and 5 bases at J, with 18 bases in the middle. The germline V gene has CDR1 SGDLS and CDR2 YYNGEE. CDR3 DNA: TGTGCCAGCAGCCCCAGCGACAGGCAAATTTATGGCTACACCTTC. This gives the protein CASSPSDRQIYGYTF. Drawing the rest from reference TRBV9 and TRBJ1-2, the complete variable domain is DSGVTQTPKHLITATGQRVTLRCSPRSGDLSVYWYQQSLDQGLQFLIQYYNGEERAKGNILERFSAQQFPDLHSELNLSSLELGDSALYFCASSPSDRQIYGYTFGSGTRLTVV.

The V call is TRBV30, the J call TRBJ2-1; no firm D call. Germline V gene lookup returns CDR1 GTSNPN and CDR2 SVGIG (reference sequence). The CDR3 is 14 residues long. V lost 1 base to trimming and J lost 0 bases, with 7 bases between them. Here the CDR3 DNA reads TGTGCCTGGAGTGGGGCCAACTCCTACAATGAGCAGTTCTTC. Translation: CAWSGANSYNEQFF.